This T cell receptor (beta chain) was sequenced in a study of Ad26.COV2.S vaccination and SARS-CoV-2 variants. Some clones are missing from TCRdb's copy, which holds only in-frame ones; the method was immunoSEQ multiplex PCR. The sample has 400,000 to 450,000 clones, about nine tenths seen once; the top ten hold roughly 3.9%. The CDR3 has 14 amino acids. The treatment denotes: around 19 received Ad26.COV2.S at low or high dose, single or two shots; 5 received placebo; per-sample allocation not given. Specimen acquisition occurred on day 63 following the initial vaccine or placebo injection. What was given as vaccine was an Ad26 vector encoding Wuhan-strain SARS-CoV-2 spike.

This clonotype originated in a person aged 18 to 59 who received the Ad26.COV2.S COVID-19 vaccine or a placebo. Sequenced here: peripheral blood, sampled in a trial of Ad26.COV2.S vaccine versus placebo. This rearrangement joins TRBV21-1 to TRBJ2-1; the table calls TRBD2, which could not be checked here. TRBV21-1 is a pseudogene segment. CDR3 DNA: TGTGCCAGCAGATTCGCGGGGGACTACAATGAGCAGTTCTTC. Translated: CASRFAGDYNEQFF.